These 24 T cell receptor beta chains came from one sample sequenced in a study of blood T cell repertoires in COVID-19. Method: immunoSEQ multiplex PCR; TCRdb's copy keeps in-frame clones and lacks some. Of approximately 220,000 clones in the sample, around 92% were seen once. Specimen: PBMCs or T cells enriched from blood (not recorded which). The receptor set was obtained from a woman in her 30s with acute COVID-19.

CDR3 coding DNA: TGTGCCAGCAGCCCAGGACTAGCGGGCACAGATACGCAGTATTTT. Its translation: CASSPGLAGTDTQYF. The V gene is TRBV3-1 (or the pseudogene TRBV3-2), the J gene TRBJ2-3, with 10 bases fitting TRBD2. V lost 4 bases and J lost 1; bases outside the gene matches: 2. This CDR3 is built from 15 residues. Germline CDR1 is LGHDT and CDR2 is YNNKEL (reference sequence).

This clone has just one count. The chain employs TRBV29-1 and TRBJ2-7, with D possibly matching TRBD1 (6 bases). The length of the CDR3 is 14 residues. Germline V CDR1 and CDR2: SQVTM, ANQGSEA. V lost 2 bases and J lost 2, with 13 bases in between. CDR3 residues: CSVENFQGTYEQYF. CDR3 DNA sequence: TGCAGCGTTGAAAATTTCCAGGGGACCTACGAGCAGTACTTC.

This clone has more than one count but fewer than ten. The chain uses TRBV7-2 and TRBJ2-5; 8 bases match TRBD1. The trim removed 3 bases at V and 5 bases at J, leaving 8 bases unmatched. Germline CDR1 reads SGHTA; CDR2 reads FQGNSA. The CDR3 spans 15 residues. CDR3 in amino acids: CASSFDRGLTETQYF. Here the CDR3 DNA reads TGTGCCAGCAGCTTTGACAGGGGCCTAACGGAGACCCAGTACTTC.

The V gene is TRBV5-1, the J gene TRBJ2-7; possible D gene TRBD2, 5 bases. There are 13 residues in the CDR3. Deletions cut 5 bases from V and 3 bases from J, with 12 bases between. The V gene's germline CDR1 is SGHRS and CDR2 YFSETQ. Here the CDR3 reads CASRFTGDYEQYF. DNA of the CDR3: TGCGCCAGCAGGTTTACCGGGGACTACGAGCAGTACTTC.

The chain employs TRBV18 and TRBJ1-5, with TRBD1 as a possible D gene (5 bases). In germline, CDR1 is KGHSH, CDR2 LQKENI. Between the trimmed V and J ends, which lost 3 bases and 6 bases, there was a span of 12 bases. The CDR3 contains 14 residues. In DNA, the CDR3 is TGTGCCAGCTCACCCGACAGTAAAGGTCAGCCCCAGCATTTT. Its translation is CASSPDSKGQPQHF.

The rearrangement joins TRBV3-1 (or the pseudogene TRBV3-2) to TRBJ1-6; D is undetermined. CDR3 length: 14 residues. CDR1 and CDR2 (germline): LGHDT, YNNKEL (reference sequence). V was pared by 7 bases and J by 4 bases, with 11 bases between. The CDR3 loop reads CASTTWLYNSPLHF. CDR3 coding DNA: TGTGCCAGCACCACTTGGTTATATAATTCACCCCTCCACTTT.

The chain recombines TRBV6-1 with TRBJ2-2; TRBD1 might be the D (5 bases). Germline V gene sequence: CDR1 MNHNS, CDR2 SASEGT. Trimming removed 2 bases at V and 1 base at J, with 8 bases between. There are 15 residues in the CDR3. The CDR3, as DNA: TGTGCCAGCAGTGAACCAGGGCGGAACACCGGGGAGCTGTTTTTT. It encodes CASSEPGRNTGELFF.

The gene calls are TRBV10-3 and TRBJ2-6, with 7 nucleotides matching TRBD2. Germline values: CDR1 ENHRY, CDR2 SYGVKD. This CDR3 is 15 amino acids long. The V segment lost 5 bases and the J segment 1 base; nucleotides outside the gene matches: 2. The CDR3 here is CAISMGGSGANVLTF. CDR3 DNA: TGTGCCATCAGTATGGGGGGGTCTGGGGCCAACGTCCTGACTTTC.

The V call is TRBV19, the J call TRBJ1-6; 7 bases line up with TRBD1. Per the germline V gene, CDR1 is LNHDA and CDR2 is SQIVND (reference sequence). V lost 5 bases, J lost 4 bases, and 2 bases stayed unmatched. This CDR3 has 14 residues. Written as DNA, the CDR3 is TGTGCCAGTAGTCCGGGACAGTATAATTCACCCCTCCACTTT. Translated, it gives CASSPGQYNSPLHF.

The chain combines TRBV6-5 with TRBJ1-5; 7 bases align to TRBD1. Germline V lookup: CDR1 MNHEY, CDR2 SVGAGI. CDR3 length equals 15 residues. The junction had 4 bases not matched to a gene; V was cut back by 5 bases and J by 0 bases. In DNA form, the CDR3 reads TGTGCCAGCAGTCCAACAGGGGCTAGCAATCAGCCCCAGCATTTT. It translates to CASSPTGASNQPQHF.

V usage is TRBV2 and J usage is TRBJ1-5; 8 nucleotides agree with TRBD1. Germline CDR1 and CDR2: SNHLY and FYNNEI. The trim removed 6 bases at V and 2 bases at J, leaving 12 bases unmatched. There are 17 residues in the CDR3. The DNA for the CDR3 is TGTGCCAGCAGCTCCCCCCAGGGGGCTCTAGGCAATCAGCCCCAGCATTTT. It yields the protein CASSSPQGALGNQPQHF. Full variable domain (outside the CDR3, taken from reference TRBV2 and TRBJ1-5): EPEVTQTPSHQVTQMGQEVILRCVPISNHLYFYWYRQILGQKVEFLVSFYNNEISEKSEIFDDQFSVERPDGSNFTLKIRSTKLEDSAMYFCASSSPQGALGNQPQHFGDGTRLSIL.

This chain uses TRBV3-1 (or the pseudogene TRBV3-2) with TRBJ2-1; the match to TRBD2 covers 8 bases. V trimming: 1 base; J trimming: 9 bases; junction bases outside the gene matches: 8. CDR1 and CDR2 (germline): LGHDT, YNNKEL (reference sequence). The CDR3 is made up of 15 amino acids. The CDR3 DNA sequence: TGTGCCAGCAGCCAAGTGTCGGGGGGGCTGGGTGAGCAGTTCTTC. Protein sequence: CASSQVSGGLGEQFF.

The chain is built from TRBV7-3 and TRBJ2-1; the match to TRBD2 covers 12 bases. V lost 5 bases and J lost 7; bases outside the gene matches: 9. Germline CDR1 and CDR2: SGHTA and FQGTGA. CDR3 size: 16 residues. The CDR3 region is CASSPQTSGGVNEQFF. CDR3 nucleotides: TGTGCCAGCAGCCCCCAGACTAGCGGGGGAGTAAATGAGCAGTTCTTC.

V and J are TRBV28 and TRBJ1-2, with no clear D. The CDR3 is 13 residues long. V was pared by 3 bases and J by 8 bases, with 13 bases between. Germline values: CDR1 MDHEN, CDR2 SYDVKM. CDR3 loop: CASSFGRARGYTF. CDR3 sequence (DNA): TGTGCCAGCAGTTTTGGGAGGGCCCGGGGCTACACCTTC.

The gene calls are TRBV6-5 and TRBJ1-4; 9 bases align to TRBD1. The CDR3 is 15 residues long. CDR1 and CDR2 from the germline V gene are MNHEY and SVGAGI. The ends lost 2 bases at V and 7 bases at J; junction bases unmatched: 5. The CDR3 sequence: CASSYPGTGSEKLFF. The CDR3 DNA reads TGTGCCAGCAGTTACCCTGGGACAGGGAGTGAAAAACTGTTTTTT.

The chain couples TRBV19 to TRBJ1-1; TRBD1 agrees at 7 bases. Germline V gene lookup returns CDR1 LNHDA and CDR2 SQIVND (reference sequence). V dropped 6 bases and J dropped 1; count of bases not matched to a gene: 5. CDR3 size: 14 residues. CDR3 sequence (DNA): TGTGCCAGTAGATTGACAGGGAGGAACACTGAAGCTTTCTTT. Translation gives CASRLTGRNTEAFF.

This sequence joins TRBV5-6 and TRBJ1-6; 7 bases line up with TRBD1. This CDR3 comprises 16 residues. Germline V gene data show CDR1 as SGHDT and CDR2 as YYEEEE. Unmatched junction bases numbered 4, after V lost 4 bases and J lost 0 bases. In nucleotides, the CDR3 is TGTGCCAGCAGCCCAAACAGGGGCTCCTATAATTCACCCCTCCACTTT. It encodes CASSPNRGSYNSPLHF.

V and J are TRBV28 and TRBJ1-1; D gene ambiguous. This CDR3 comprises 13 residues. Germline V gene lookup returns CDR1 MDHEN and CDR2 SYDVKM. V lost 6 bases and J lost 7, with 15 bases in between. CDR3 coding DNA: TGTGCCAGCAGCCCCGACACGAGCCGTGAAGCTTTCTTT. This codes for CASSPDTSREAFF. Supplemented by reference TRBV28 and TRBJ1-1, the full variable domain reads DVKVTQSSRYLVKRTGEKVFLECVQDMDHENMFWYRQDPGLGLRLIYFSYDVKMKEKGDIPEGYSVSREKKERFSLILESASTNQTSMYLCASSPDTSREAFFGQGTRLTVV.

The rearrangement uses TRBV5-4 and TRBJ2-1, with D possibly being TRBD1 (6 bases). The germline V and J ends were trimmed by 0 bases and 5 bases, with 9 bases remaining between them. The CDR3 length is 14 residues. The germline V gene encodes CDR1 SGHNT and CDR2 YYREEE (reference sequence). CDR3 residues: CASSLVGADNEQFF. In DNA form, the CDR3 reads TGTGCCAGCAGCTTGGTGGGGGCCGACAATGAGCAGTTCTTC.

The CDR3 loop reads CASSLERGRDEAFF. DNA for the CDR3: TGTGCCAGCAGTTTGGAAAGGGGGCGCGATGAAGCTTTCTTT. The rearrangement joins TRBV27 to TRBJ1-1; 7 bases line up with TRBD1. Looked up from germline, CDR1 is MNHEY and CDR2 is SMNVEV (reference sequence). V lost 3 bases and J lost 7; bases outside the gene matches: 8. This CDR3 comprises 14 residues.

The chain is built from TRBV27 and TRBJ1-6, with 8 bases aligning to TRBD1. The CDR3 has 17 amino acids. V shed 5 bases, J shed 9 bases, and the junction held 15 bases outside the gene matches. Germline V gene lookup returns CDR1 MNHEY and CDR2 SMNVEV (reference sequence). The CDR3 DNA sequence: TGTGCCAGCAGTCAGAAGGACAGGGCAAGAGGGCTTTCACCCCTCCACTTT. Its protein is CASSQKDRARGLSPLHF.

This chain joins TRBV12-3 or TRBV12-4 and TRBJ1-1; D uncertain. The CDR3 has 13 residues. The ends were cut back, 5 bases at V and 1 base at J, with 8 bases in the middle. In nucleotides, the CDR3 is TGTGCCAGCAGTCTAACCTGGAACACTGAAGCTTTCTTT. Encoded protein: CASSLTWNTEAFF.

A remark on this clone: The sample holds other DNA sequences that translate to the same CDR3. The rearrangement uses TRBV28 and TRBJ1-5; tentative D call: TRBD1 (5 bases). V was pared by 2 bases and J by 1 base, with 6 bases between. Germline V gene data show CDR1 as MDHEN and CDR2 as SYDVKM. The CDR3 loop spans 14 amino acids. This chain's CDR3 is CASSLRGSNQPQHF. CDR3 nucleotides: TGTGCCAGCAGTTTAAGGGGCAGCAATCAGCCCCAGCATTTT. Variable domain in full (rest from reference TRBV28 and TRBJ1-5): DVKVTQSSRYLVKRTGEKVFLECVQDMDHENMFWYRQDPGLGLRLIYFSYDVKMKEKGDIPEGYSVSREKKERFSLILESASTNQTSMYLCASSLRGSNQPQHFGDGTRLSIL.

The chain carries TRBV30 and TRBJ2-1; 7 bases are a match to TRBD1. In germline, CDR1 is GTSNPN, CDR2 SVGIG (reference sequence). CDR3 length: 12 residues. The ends lost 7 bases at V and 6 bases at J; junction bases unmatched: 6. Here the CDR3 reads CALRTGLNEQFF. CDR3 nucleotide sequence: TGTGCCTTACGGACAGGACTCAATGAGCAGTTCTTC. Full variable domain (rest looked up from reference TRBV30 and TRBJ2-1): SQTIHQWPATLVQPVGSPLSLECTVEGTSNPNLYWYRQAAGRGLQLLFYSVGIGQISSEVPQNLSASRPQDRQFILSSKKLLLSDSGFYLCALRTGLNEQFFGPGTRLTVL.